The following is a T cell receptor (beta chain) sequence with its context. Its antigen remains unidentified. CDR1 and CDR2 (germline): LGHNA, YNFKEQ. CDR3 length: 16 residues. Between the trimmed V and J ends, which lost 0 bases and 8 bases, there was a span of 14 bases. This specimen belongs to a study of cytomegalovirus exposure and HLA in healthy donors. Broader study findings: In a later analysis, TCR beta V- and J-gene trimming was associated with a missense DCLRE1C variant.

Amplification used 60 Vbeta primers and 13 Jbeta primers. Using immunoSEQ multiplex PCR, the repertoire was profiled, and TCRdb retains in-frame clones only, with some absent. The sample yields about 150,000 clones, around 73% seen once. The material sequenced was PBMCs. This receptor was taken from a woman younger than 35 in good health and CMV-seronegative. The rearrangement uses TRBV4-2 and TRBJ1-6, with D perhaps TRBD1 (5 bases). CDR3 sequence (DNA): TGTGCCAGCAGCCAAGACGACAGAACGGTAGATTCACCCCTCCACTTT. Translating gives CASSQDDRTVDSPLHF.